This T cell receptor (beta chain) was recovered during a study of blood T cells in healthy people across ages. Losses at the gene ends were 2 bases for V and 1 base for J; bases not matched to a gene: 11. There are 18 residues in the CDR3. Germline V lookup: CDR1 LGHDT, CDR2 YNNKEL (reference sequence). Alongside a J-beta primer mix, a sample-barcoded 5' primer served in a second PCR lasting roughly 6 to 12 cycles. TCRdb used MiXCR to reprocess the 5' RACE reads, holding one entry per CDR3 protein. The sample lists 700,000 to 950,000 distinct CDR3 sequences; roughly 60% were seen once. The rearrangement joins TRBV3-1 to TRBJ1-5, with 7 nucleotides matching TRBD1. Input material: blood. This TCR derives from a man aged 25 to 40 in good health. CDR3 DNA sequence: TGTGCCAGCAGCCAAAACCCGACAGGGCCAGGAAGCAATCAGCCCCAGCATTTT. Its protein is CASSQNPTGPGSNQPQHF.